The entry below describes one T cell receptor (beta chain). There are a few counts of this clonotype. Its antigen target is currently unknown. No base-level quality is on record; no much larger clone is a single base apart. CDR1 and CDR2 were assigned from the germline V gene (reference sequence) as SEHNR and FQNEAQ. CDR3 length: 14 amino acids, cysteine to phenylalanine. Only the CDR3 DNA is retained, 42 bases long and in frame from the first base. V loses 5 bases of germline sequence and J loses 6 bases, and the interval between the two ends is 16 bases. TCR beta CDR3 regions were amplified from RNA transcripts. The TCR CDR3 was subjected to a first round of RT-PCR using the HTBI primer set and the Qiagen OneStep RT-PCR kit. A second multiplex PCR round built the libraries, followed by size selection and purification. Paired-end sequencing of the libraries was performed with 100 bp reads on an Illumina HiSeq2000. In the source study's methods: SOAPnuke was used to process the raw data, removing reads that contained adapters or uncalled bases, had a mean Phred below 15, or lacked an exact match to the constant primer or identifier. High-quality paired reads were merged with COPE v1.2.5, and unique nucleotide sequences were defined as clonotypes. Clonotypes were aligned to IMGT TRBV, TRBD and TRBJ reference segments using MiTCR v1.1. Analysis was restricted to V-J combinations with a frequency above 0.0001, which covered roughly 99% of repertoires. A TCS score was defined as the ratio between F50 (clonal expansion) and ExV (chaos), using BLOSUM62-based TCRdist between CDR3 peptides within each V-J. Welch's t-statistics and random forest reduced around 550 V-J features to about 13, which were used in a naive Bayes classifier (R e1071). Thyroid-blood repertoire similarity was quantified with the Morisita-Horn index. The raw public reads went through TCRdb reprocessing: fastp at Q25, MiXCR clone calling, in-frame beta chains kept. CDR3 protein duplicates are merged, each entry listing the most common genes and DNA. These V and J calls are TCRdb output, not the study's own analysis. This sample has roughly 510,000 distinct CDR3 sequences in its table, and over 35% of those were observed once. Of the sample, about 45% is held by the ten largest clones.

The data are from a study of T cells in Graves' hyperthyroidism and ophthalmopathy (dated 2019 in TCRdb). Looking at the study overall: To identify TCR V-J signatures that set the groups apart, the researchers used a discovery cohort of about a hundred patients, made up of 40 to 45 with Graves' ophthalmopathy and some 55 with stable Graves' hyperthyroidism. Whether ophthalmopathy could be predicted prospectively was tested in an independent validation cohort made up of approximately 19 hyperthyroidism patients plus 17 patients who later progressed to ophthalmopathy. For training and testing, the roughly 97 patients in the discovery cohort were randomly divided in a 7:3 ratio. Thyroid tissue and blood T-cell repertoires from roughly six Graves' hyperthyroidism patients were also compared in the study. After sampling, hyperthyroidism patients received methimazole starting at 30 mg daily, and ophthalmopathy patients received high-dose intravenous methylprednisolone. The paper reports TCR Vbeta CDR3 sequencing of more than 120 peripheral blood samples: some 44 ophthalmopathy, fewer than 80 hyperthyroidism and about 17 progressor patients. General findings and caveats noted by the study authors: Most expanded thyroid clonotypes (frequency above 0.001) were also detected in blood, suggesting blood repertoires may reflect thyroid immune responses. A 13 V-J signature model separated ophthalmopathy from stable hyperthyroidism, with nearly 90% sensitivity and 81.08% specificity in cross-validation and 80%/75% in testing. During validation, the model predicted progression to ophthalmopathy a median of around six months ahead of onset, with just under 71% sensitivity and almost 75% specificity. No statistical method was used to set the sample size in advance, and investigators knew the group allocation.

The study excluded patients with uncontrolled infections, other autoimmune diseases, pregnancy or lactation. Clinical symptoms, serum thyroxine and TRAb, thyroid ultrasound, and orbital computed tomography formed the basis for the diagnoses. Total RNA was extracted using Trizol reagent, and RNA quality was assessed on an Agilent 2100 Bioanalyzer. Recombination linked TRBV7-9 to TRBJ1-1; TRBD1 is a weak D gene call, 5 bases matching. Specimen: peripheral blood or thyroid tissue (not recorded which). The source of this sequence is an adult woman with Graves' disease, either hyperthyroidism or ophthalmopathy (not recorded which). This receptor has the CDR3 CASSQATANSEAFF. The DNA reads as follows: TGTGCCAGCAGCCAAGCGACAGCCAACTCTGAAGCTTTCTTT. This CDR3, with the reference TRBV7-9 and TRBJ1-1 proteins standing in past its ends, gives the full variable domain DTGVSQNPRHKITKRGQNVTFRCDPISEHNRLYWYRQTLGQGPEFLTYFQNEAQLEKSRLLSDRFSAERPKGSFSTLEIQRTEQGDSAMYLCASSQATANSEAFFGQGTRLTVV.